This note documents a single T cell receptor (beta chain) sequence. Its cognate antigen is unknown. This entry belongs to a study of OX40 agonist ivuxolimab in advanced cancers. At the level of the study: Patients were given ivuxolimab, an antibody that agonizes OX40 (CD134). Across the patients, intravenous ivuxolimab was delivered every 2 weeks at 0.01 to 10 mg/kg. Recorded diagnoses for dose-escalation patients were hepatocellular carcinoma, melanoma, renal cell or head and neck cancer. General study findings and limits: Researchers report that CD8+ T cells had, on average, more expanded clones than CD4+.

Assay: immunoSEQ multiplex PCR; the TCRdb copy retains only in-frame clones and omits some. This table holds 70,000 to 100,000 clones, 85% to 90% found once. Specimen: CD4+ or CD8+ T cells sorted from blood, collected in a trial of the OX40 agonist ivuxolimab. The sequence was collected from an adult with an advanced solid tumor such as melanoma, head and neck, liver or kidney cancer.

CDR3 in amino acids: CASSLTARMNTEAFF. CDR3 in DNA: TGTGCCAGCAGCTTGACAGCGCGTATGAACACTGAAGCTTTCTTT. The chain couples TRBV7-9 to TRBJ1-1; D perhaps matches TRBD1 (5 bases). Germline CDR1 SEHNR, CDR2 FQNEAQ (reference sequence). This CDR3 region has 15 residues. V lost 3 bases, J lost 0 bases, and 11 bases lay in between.